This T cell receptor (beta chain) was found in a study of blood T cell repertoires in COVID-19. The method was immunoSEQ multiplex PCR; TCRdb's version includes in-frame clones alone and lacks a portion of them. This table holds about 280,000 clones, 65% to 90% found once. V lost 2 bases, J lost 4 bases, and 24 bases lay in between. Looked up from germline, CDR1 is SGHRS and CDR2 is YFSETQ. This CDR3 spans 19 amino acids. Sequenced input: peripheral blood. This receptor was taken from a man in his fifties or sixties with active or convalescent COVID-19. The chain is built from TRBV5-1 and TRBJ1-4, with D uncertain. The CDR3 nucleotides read TGCGCCAGCAGCTTAAGAGGGCTGGGTGAGACAAAAAATAATGAAAAACTGTTTTTT. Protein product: CASSLRGLGETKNNEKLFF.